This entry describes one T cell receptor beta chain. Its antigen remains unknown. TCRdb's copy holds only in-frame clones and misses some; the assay was immunoSEQ multiplex PCR. The sample holds roughly 60,000 clones, roughly 92% seen once. The data are from a study of PD-1 blockade in classical Hodgkin lymphoma. Findings and caveats of the study: Newly diagnosed patients had baseline TCR diversity that was reportedly lower than that of healthy donors.

CDR1 and CDR2 (germline): MNHNS, SASEGT. Trimming took 6 bases from V and 5 from J; bases not matched to a gene: 5. The CDR3 covers 14 residues. Stated time point: cycle 4 day 1 (C4D1), after more than 5 weeks of nivolumab. Patients all relapsed after autologous stem cell transplantation, and there was variation in brentuximab vedotin exposure. The material was peripheral blood mononuclear cells (PBMCs), obtained before the fourth cycle of nivolumab. The chain has TRBV6-1 and TRBJ2-3; TRBD2 matches at 10 bases. The receptor was derived from a human donor with classical Hodgkin lymphoma. The DNA of the CDR3 is TGTGCCAGCAGACGACTAGCGGGCGGAGATACGCAGTATTTT. Its translation: CASRRLAGGDTQYF.